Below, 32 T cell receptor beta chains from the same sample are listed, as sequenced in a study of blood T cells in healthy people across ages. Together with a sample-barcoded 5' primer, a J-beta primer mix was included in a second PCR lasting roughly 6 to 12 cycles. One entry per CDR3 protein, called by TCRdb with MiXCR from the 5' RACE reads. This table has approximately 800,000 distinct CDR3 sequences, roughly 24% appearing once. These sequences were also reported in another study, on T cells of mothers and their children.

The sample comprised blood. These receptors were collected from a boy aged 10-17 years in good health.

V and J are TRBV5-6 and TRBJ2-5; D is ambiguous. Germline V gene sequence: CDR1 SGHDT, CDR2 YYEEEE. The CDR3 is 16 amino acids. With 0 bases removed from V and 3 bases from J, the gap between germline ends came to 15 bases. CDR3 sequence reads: CASSLGPARTEETQYF. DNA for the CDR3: TGTGCCAGCAGCTTGGGGCCCGCGAGGACGGAAGAGACCCAGTACTTC.

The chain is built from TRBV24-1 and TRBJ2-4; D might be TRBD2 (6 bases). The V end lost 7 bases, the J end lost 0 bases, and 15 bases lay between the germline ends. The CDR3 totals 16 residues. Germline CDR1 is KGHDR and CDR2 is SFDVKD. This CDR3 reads CATRQVAGLAKNIQYF. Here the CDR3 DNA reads TGTGCCACCAGACAGGTCGCGGGACTAGCCAAAAACATTCAGTACTTC.

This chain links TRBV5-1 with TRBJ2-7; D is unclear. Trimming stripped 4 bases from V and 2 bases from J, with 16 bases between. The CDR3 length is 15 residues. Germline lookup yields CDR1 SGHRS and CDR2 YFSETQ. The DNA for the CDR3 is TGCGCCAGCAGCCTCTCTGTGGGGTTAGCCTACGAGCAGTACTTC. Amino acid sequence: CASSLSVGLAYEQYF.

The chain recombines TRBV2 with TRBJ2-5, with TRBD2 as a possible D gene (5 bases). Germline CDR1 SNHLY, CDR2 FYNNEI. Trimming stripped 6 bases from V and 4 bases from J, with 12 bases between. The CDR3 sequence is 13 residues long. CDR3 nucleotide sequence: TGTGCCAGCAGGGACGGGGATGGAGAGACCCAGTACTTC. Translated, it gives CASRDGDGETQYF.

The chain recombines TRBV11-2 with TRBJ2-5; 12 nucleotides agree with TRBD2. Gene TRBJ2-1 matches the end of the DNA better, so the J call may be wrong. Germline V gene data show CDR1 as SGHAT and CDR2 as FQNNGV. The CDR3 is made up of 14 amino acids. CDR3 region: CASSTSGGPTEQFF. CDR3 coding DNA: TGTGCCAGCAGCACTAGCGGGGGGCCAACTGAGCAGTTCTTC.

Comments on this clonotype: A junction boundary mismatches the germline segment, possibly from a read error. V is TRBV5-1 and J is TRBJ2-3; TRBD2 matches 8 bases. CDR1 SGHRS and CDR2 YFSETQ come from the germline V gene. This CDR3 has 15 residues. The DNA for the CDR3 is TGTGCCAGCGGTAAACTAGCGGCTAGCACAGATACGCAGTATTTT. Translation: CASGKLAASTDTQYF.

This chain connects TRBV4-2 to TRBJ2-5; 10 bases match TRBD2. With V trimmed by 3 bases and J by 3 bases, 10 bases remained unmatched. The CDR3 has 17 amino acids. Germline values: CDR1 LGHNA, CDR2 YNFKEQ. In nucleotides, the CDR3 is TGTGCCAGCAGCCACTCAGCTGCGAGCGGGGGGGAAGAGACCCAGTACTTC. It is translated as CASSHSAASGGEETQYF.

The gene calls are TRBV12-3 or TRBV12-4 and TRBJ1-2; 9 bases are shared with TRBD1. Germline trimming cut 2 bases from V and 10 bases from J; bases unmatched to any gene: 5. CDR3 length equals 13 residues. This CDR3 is CASSLRGQGPYTF. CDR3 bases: TGTGCCAGCAGTTTAAGGGGACAGGGACCCTACACCTTC.

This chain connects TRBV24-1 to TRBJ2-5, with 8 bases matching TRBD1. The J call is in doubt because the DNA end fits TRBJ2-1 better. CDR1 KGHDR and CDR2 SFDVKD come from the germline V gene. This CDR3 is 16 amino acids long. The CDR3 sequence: CATSDGDRPWVDEQFF. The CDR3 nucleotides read TGTGCCACCAGTGACGGGGACAGGCCATGGGTAGATGAGCAGTTCTTC.

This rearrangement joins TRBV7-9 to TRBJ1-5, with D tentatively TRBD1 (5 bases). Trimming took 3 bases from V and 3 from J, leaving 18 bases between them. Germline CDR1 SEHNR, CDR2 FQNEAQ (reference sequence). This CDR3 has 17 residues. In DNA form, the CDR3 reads TGTGCCAGCAGCTTGGAGGGACCGGGACCGAACAATCAGCCCCAGCATTTT. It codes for CASSLEGPGPNNQPQHF.

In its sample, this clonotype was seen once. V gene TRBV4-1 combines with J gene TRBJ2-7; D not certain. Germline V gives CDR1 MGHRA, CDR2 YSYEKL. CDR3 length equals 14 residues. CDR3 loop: CAGSQGPLAYEQYV. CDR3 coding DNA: TGCGCCGGCAGCCAAGGGCCCTTGGCCTACGAGCAGTACGTC.

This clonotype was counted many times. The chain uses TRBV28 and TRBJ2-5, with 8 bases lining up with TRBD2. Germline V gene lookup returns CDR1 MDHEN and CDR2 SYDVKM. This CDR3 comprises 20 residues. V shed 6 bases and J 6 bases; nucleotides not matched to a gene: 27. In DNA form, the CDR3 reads TGTGCCAGCAGAAAATTTTCGGCCAGGGGTCCGGGGGGGCCCGGGAAGACCCAGTACTTC. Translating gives CASRKFSARGPGGPGKTQYF.

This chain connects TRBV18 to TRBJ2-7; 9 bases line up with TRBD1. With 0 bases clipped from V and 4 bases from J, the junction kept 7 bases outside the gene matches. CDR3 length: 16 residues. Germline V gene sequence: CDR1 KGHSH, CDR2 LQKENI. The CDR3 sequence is CASSPPGTGPGYEQYF. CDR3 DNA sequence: TGTGCCAGCTCACCACCAGGGACAGGGCCGGGATACGAGCAGTACTTC. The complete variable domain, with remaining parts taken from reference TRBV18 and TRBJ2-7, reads NAGVMQNPRHLVRRRGQEARLRCSPMKGHSHVYWYRQLPEEGLKFMVYLQKENIIDESGMPKERFSAEFPKEGPSILRIQQVVRGDSAAYFCASSPPGTGPGYEQYFGPGTRLTVT.

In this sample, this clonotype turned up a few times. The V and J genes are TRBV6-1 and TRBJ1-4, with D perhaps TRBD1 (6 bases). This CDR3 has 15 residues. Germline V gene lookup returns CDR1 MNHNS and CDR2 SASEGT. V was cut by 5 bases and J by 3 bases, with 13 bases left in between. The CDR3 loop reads CASSHNRDPNEKLFF. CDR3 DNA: TGTGCCAGCAGTCACAACAGGGACCCTAATGAAAAACTGTTTTTT.

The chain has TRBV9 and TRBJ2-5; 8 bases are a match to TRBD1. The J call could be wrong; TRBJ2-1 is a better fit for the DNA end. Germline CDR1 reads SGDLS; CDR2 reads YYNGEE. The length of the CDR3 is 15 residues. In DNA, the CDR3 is TGTGCCAGCAGCTCCCGACAGGGGAACGGCAATGAGCAGTTCTTC. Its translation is CASSSRQGNGNEQFF.

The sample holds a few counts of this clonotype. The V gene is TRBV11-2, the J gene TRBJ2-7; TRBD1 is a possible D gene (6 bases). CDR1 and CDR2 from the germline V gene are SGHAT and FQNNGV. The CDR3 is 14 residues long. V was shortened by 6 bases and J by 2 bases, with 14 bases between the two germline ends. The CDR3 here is CASRLTGQPYEQYF. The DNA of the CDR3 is TGTGCCAGCAGATTGACAGGACAACCCTACGAGCAGTACTTC.

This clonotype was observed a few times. CDR3 sequence: CASSLGGPGYGYTF. The CDR3 DNA reads as TGTGCCAGCAGCTTGGGGGGCCCAGGGTATGGCTACACCTTC. The chain uses TRBV7-9 and TRBJ1-2; a possible D gene is TRBD1 (6 bases). There are 14 residues in the CDR3. Germline lookup yields CDR1 SEHNR and CDR2 FQNEAQ (reference sequence). Trimming took off 3 bases at V and 5 bases at J, with 13 bases between the two ends.

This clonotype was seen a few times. Here the CDR3 DNA reads TGCGCCAGCAGCCAAGGGACAGGGGGTATCTACGAGCAGTACTTC. It yields the protein CASSQGTGGIYEQYF. This sequence joins TRBV5-1 and TRBJ2-7; the match to TRBD1 covers 11 bases. Trimming removed 4 bases from V and 3 bases from J; junction bases left unmatched: 6. The germline CDR1 and CDR2 sequences are SGHRS and YFSETQ. The CDR3 consists of 15 residues. The entire variable domain, with the rest obtained from reference TRBV5-1 and TRBJ2-7, is as follows: KAGVTQTPRYLIKTRGQQVTLSCSPISGHRSVSWYQQTPGQGLQFLFEYFSETQRNKGNFPGRFSGRQFSNSRSEMNVSTLELGDSALYLCASSQGTGGIYEQYFGPGTRLTVT.

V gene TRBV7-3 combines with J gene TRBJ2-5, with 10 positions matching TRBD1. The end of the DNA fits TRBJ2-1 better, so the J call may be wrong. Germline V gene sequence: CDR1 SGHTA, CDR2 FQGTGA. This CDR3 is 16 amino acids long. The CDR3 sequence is CASSPRLGTGDNEQFF. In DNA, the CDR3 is TGTGCCAGCAGCCCAAGACTCGGGACAGGGGACAATGAGCAGTTCTTC.

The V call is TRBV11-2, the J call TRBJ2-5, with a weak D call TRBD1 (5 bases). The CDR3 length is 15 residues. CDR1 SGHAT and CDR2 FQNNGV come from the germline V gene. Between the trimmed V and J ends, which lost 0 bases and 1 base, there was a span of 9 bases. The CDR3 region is CASSLDIRVQETQYF. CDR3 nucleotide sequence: TGTGCCAGCAGCTTAGACATCAGGGTCCAAGAGACCCAGTACTTC.

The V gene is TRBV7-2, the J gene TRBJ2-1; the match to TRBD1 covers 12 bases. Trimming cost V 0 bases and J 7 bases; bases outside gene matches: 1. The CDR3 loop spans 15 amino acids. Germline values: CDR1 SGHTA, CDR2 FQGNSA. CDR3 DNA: TGTGCCAGCAGCTTAGCGGGACAGGGGGCGAATGAGCAGTTCTTC. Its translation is CASSLAGQGANEQFF.

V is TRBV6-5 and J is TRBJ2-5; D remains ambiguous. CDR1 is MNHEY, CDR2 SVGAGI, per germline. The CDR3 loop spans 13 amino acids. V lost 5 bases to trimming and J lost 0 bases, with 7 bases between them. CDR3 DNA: TGTGCCAGCAGTGAGAAGTACCAAGAGACCCAGTACTTC. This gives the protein CASSEKYQETQYF.

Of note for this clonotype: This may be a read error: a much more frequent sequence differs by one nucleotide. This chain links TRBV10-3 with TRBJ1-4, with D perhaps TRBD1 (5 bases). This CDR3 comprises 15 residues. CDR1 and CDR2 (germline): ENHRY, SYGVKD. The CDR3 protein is CAISRTTATNEKLSF. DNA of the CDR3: TGTGCCATCAGCCGAACGACAGCAACTAATGAAAAACTGTCTTTT.

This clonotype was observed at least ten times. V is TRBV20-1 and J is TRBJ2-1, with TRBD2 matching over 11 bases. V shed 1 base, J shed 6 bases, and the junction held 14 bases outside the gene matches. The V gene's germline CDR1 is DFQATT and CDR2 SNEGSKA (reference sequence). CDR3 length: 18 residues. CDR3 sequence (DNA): TGCAGTGCTAGAGCCCTCTTCCTACTAGCGGGGGAAATCAATGAGCAGTTCTTC. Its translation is CSARALFLLAGEINEQFF.

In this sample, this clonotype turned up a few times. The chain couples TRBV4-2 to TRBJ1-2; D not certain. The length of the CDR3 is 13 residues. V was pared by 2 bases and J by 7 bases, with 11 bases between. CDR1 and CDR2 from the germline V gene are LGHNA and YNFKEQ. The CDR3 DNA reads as TGTGCCAGCAGCCAACAAGGGCACGTTGGCTACACCTTC. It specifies CASSQQGHVGYTF.

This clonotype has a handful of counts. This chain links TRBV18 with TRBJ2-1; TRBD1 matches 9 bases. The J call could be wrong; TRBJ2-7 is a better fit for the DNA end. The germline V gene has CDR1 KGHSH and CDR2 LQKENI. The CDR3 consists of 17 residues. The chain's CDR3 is CASSPPKTGTGSYEQYF. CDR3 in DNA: TGTGCCAGCTCACCACCGAAAACAGGGACAGGGAGCTACGAGCAGTACTTC.

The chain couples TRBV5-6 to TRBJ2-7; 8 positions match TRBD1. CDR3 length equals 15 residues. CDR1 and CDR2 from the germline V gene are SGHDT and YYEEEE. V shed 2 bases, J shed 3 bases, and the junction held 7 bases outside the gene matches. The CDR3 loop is CASSFLGTGSYEQYF. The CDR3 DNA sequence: TGTGCCAGCAGCTTTTTGGGGACAGGCAGCTACGAGCAGTACTTC.

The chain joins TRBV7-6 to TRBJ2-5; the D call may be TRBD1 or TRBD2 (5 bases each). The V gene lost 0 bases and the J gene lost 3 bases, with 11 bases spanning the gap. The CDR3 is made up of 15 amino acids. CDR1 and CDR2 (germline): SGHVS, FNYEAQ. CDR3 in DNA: TGTGCCAGCAGCTTAGCGCGGGTCAGGGAAGAGACCCAGTACTTC. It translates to CASSLARVREETQYF. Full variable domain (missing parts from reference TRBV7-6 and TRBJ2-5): GAGVSQSPRYKVTKRGQDVALRCDPISGHVSLYWYRQALGQGPEFLTYFNYEAQQDKSGLPNDRFSAERPEGSISTLTIQRTEQRDSAMYRCASSLARVREETQYFGPGTRLLVL.

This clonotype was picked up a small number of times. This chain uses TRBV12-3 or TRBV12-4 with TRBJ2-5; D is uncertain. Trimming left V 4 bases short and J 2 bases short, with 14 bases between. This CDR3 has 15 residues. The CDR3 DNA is TGTGCCAGCAGTTCCCATGGCGAACCGCAAGAGACCCAGTACTTC. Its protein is CASSSHGEPQETQYF.

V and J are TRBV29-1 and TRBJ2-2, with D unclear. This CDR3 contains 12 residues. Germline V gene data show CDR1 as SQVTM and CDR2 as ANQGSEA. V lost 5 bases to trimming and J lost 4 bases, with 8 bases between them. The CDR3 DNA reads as TGCAGCGTTCCCGGGCCCACCGGGGAGCTGTTTTTT. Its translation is CSVPGPTGELFF.

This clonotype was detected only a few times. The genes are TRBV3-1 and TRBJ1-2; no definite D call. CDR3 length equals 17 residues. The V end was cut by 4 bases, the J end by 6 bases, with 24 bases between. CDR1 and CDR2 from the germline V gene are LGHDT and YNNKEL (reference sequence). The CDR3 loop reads CASSLTPGDTVVNGYTF. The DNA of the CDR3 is TGTGCCAGCAGCCTGACCCCAGGAGACACAGTCGTAAATGGCTACACCTTC.

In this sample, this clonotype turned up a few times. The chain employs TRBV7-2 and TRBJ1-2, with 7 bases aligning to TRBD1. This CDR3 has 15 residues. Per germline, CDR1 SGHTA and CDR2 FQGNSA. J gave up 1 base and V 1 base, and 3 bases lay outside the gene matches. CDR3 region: CASSLVGDSNYGYTF. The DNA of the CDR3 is TGTGCCAGCAGCTTAGTGGGGGACAGTAACTATGGCTACACCTTC.